This TCR beta chain was observed in a study of T cells in tuberculosis. Background on the study: In South Africa, adults with active tuberculosis were compared with IGRA-negative and latently infected IGRA-positive adolescents.

This table comes from immunoSEQ multiplex PCR, and its TCRdb copy is limited to in-frame clones, with some not included. The data contain 25,000 to 35,000 clones, less than 97% of them singletons. Unsorted cryopreserved PBMC were sequenced, averaging roughly 99,000 T cells per clinical donor. Germline CDR1 and CDR2: SGHRS and YFSETQ. Trimming pared 5 bases from V and 2 bases from J, leaving 13 bases between. There are 14 residues in the CDR3. What was sequenced was PBMCs. The TCR sequence derives from a donor aged 10-29 years with latent tuberculosis or without tuberculosis infection. This chain connects TRBV5-1 to TRBJ1-2; D is ambiguous. Written as DNA, the CDR3 is TGCGCCAGCAGACGGGAGGTGTCGAACTATGGCTACACCTTC. Amino acid sequence: CASRREVSNYGYTF.